This entry concerns a single TCR beta chain. The data stem from a study of T cells in tuberculosis. Study overall: PBMC were archived before or within 7 days of starting treatment.

On average around 100,000 T cells per donor were immunosequenced. TCRdb's table, derived via immunoSEQ multiplex PCR, lists solely in-frame clones and lacks some. Seen here are several thousand clones, about 95% observed once, and the top ten hold around a tenth. Sample: PBMCs. This receptor was obtained from an adult with tuberculosis.

In DNA, the CDR3 is TGTGCCAGCAGGACCCCGACAGTAAATGAGCAGTTCTTC. Its protein product is CASRTPTVNEQFF. This sequence joins TRBV6-1 and TRBJ2-1; D is perhaps TRBD1 (5 bases). The CDR3 extends over 13 amino acids. CDR1 MNHNS and CDR2 SASEGT come from the germline V gene. Trimming pared 6 bases from V and 7 bases from J, leaving 13 bases between.